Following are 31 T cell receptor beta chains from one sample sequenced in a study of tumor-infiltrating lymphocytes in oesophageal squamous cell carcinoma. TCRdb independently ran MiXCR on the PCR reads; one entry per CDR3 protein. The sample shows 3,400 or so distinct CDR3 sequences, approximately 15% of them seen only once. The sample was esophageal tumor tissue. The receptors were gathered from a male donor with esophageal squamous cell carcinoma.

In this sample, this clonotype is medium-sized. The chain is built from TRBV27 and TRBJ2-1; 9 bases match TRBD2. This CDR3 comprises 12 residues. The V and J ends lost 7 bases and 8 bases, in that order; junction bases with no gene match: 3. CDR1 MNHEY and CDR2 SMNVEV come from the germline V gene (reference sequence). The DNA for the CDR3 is TGTGCCAGCAAGCGGGGGGTTTATGAGCAGTTCTTC. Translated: CASKRGVYEQFF.

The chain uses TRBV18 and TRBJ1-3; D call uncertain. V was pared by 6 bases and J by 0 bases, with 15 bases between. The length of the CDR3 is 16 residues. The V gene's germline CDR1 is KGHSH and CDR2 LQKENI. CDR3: CASSLQQSGSGNTIYF. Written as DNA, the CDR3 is TGTGCCAGCTCCCTCCAACAGTCCGGCTCTGGAAACACCATATATTTT.

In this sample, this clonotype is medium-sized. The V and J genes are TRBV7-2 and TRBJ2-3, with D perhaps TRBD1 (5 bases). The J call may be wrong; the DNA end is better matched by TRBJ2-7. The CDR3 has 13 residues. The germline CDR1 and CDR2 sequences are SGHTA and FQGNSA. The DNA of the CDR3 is TGTGCCAGCGGCGAACAGGTAACCTACGAGCAGTACTTC. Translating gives CASGEQVTYEQYF.

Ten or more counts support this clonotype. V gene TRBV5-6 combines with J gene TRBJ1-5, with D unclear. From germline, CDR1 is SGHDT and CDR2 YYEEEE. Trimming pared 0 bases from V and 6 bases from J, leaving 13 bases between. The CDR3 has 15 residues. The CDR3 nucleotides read TGTGCCAGCAGCTTGGGCCGGGCACGAGGTCAGCCCCAGCATTTT. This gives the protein CASSLGRARGQPQHF.

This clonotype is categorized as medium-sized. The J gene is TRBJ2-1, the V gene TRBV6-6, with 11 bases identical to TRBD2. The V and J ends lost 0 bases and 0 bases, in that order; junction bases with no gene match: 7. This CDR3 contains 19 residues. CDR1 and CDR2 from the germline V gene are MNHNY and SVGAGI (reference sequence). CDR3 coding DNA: TGTGCCAGCAGTTACTCAAAACTAGCGGGGGAGAGCTCCTACAATGAGCAGTTCTTC. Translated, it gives CASSYSKLAGESSYNEQFF.

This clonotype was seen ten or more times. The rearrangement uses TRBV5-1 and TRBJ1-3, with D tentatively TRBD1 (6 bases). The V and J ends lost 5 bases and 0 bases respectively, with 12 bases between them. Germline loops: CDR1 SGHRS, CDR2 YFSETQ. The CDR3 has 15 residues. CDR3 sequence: CASRTGPTSGNTIYF. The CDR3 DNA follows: TGCGCCAGCAGGACAGGCCCGACCTCTGGAAACACCATATATTTT.

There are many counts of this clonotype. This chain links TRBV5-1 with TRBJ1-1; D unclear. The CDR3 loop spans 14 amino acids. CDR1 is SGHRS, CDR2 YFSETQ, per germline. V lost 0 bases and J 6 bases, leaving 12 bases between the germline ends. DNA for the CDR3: TGCGCCAGCAGCTTGGGGGGTGCCAGCCCTGAAGCTTTCTTT. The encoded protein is CASSLGGASPEAFF.

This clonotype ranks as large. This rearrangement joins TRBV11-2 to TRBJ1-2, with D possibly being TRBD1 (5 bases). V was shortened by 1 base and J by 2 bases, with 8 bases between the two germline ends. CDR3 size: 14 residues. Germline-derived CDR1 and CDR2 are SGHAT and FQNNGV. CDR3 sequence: CASSLVGHNYGYTF. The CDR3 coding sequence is TGTGCCAGCAGCTTAGTAGGACACAACTATGGCTACACCTTC.

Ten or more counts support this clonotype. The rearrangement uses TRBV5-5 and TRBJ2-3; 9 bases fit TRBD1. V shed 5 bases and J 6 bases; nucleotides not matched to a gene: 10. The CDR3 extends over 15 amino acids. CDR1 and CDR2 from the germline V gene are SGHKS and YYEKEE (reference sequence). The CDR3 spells CASSAGTGRGDTQYF. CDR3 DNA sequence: TGTGCCAGCAGTGCCGGGACAGGGAGAGGGGATACGCAGTATTTT. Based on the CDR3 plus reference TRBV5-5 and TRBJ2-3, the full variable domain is DAGVTQSPTHLIKTRGQQVTLRCSPISGHKSVSWYQQVLGQGPQFIFQYYEKEERGRGNFPDRFSARQFPNYSSELNVNALLLGDSALYLCASSAGTGRGDTQYFGPGTRLTVL.

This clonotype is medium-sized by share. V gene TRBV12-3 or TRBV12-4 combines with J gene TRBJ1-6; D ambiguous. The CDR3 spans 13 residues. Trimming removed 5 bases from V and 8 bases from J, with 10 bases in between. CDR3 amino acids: CASSPRADSPLHF. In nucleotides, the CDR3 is TGTGCCAGCAGTCCCCGGGCCGATTCACCCCTCCACTTT.

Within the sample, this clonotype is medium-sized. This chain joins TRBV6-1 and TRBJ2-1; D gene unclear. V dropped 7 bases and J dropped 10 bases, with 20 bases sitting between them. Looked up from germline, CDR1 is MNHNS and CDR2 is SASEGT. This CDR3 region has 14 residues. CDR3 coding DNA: TGTGCCAGCACCTCCCTTTCGGTGGGGTACGAGCAGTTCTTC. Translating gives CASTSLSVGYEQFF.

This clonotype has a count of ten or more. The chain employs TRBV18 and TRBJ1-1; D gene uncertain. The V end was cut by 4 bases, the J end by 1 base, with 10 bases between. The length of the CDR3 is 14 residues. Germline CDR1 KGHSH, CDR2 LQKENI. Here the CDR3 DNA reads TGTGCCAGCTCACTAAAGACAACGAACACTGAAGCTTTCTTT. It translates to CASSLKTTNTEAFF. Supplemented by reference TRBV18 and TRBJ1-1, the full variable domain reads NAGVMQNPRHLVRRRGQEARLRCSPMKGHSHVYWYRQLPEEGLKFMVYLQKENIIDESGMPKERFSAEFPKEGPSILRIQQVVRGDSAAYFCASSLKTTNTEAFFGQGTRLTVV.

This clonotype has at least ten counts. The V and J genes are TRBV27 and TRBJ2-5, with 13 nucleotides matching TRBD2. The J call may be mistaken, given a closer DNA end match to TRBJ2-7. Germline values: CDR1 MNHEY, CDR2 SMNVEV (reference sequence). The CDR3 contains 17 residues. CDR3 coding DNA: TGTGCCAGCAGAAGGGGGACTAGCGGGGCCTACTCCTACGAGCAGTACTTC. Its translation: CASRRGTSGAYSYEQYF.

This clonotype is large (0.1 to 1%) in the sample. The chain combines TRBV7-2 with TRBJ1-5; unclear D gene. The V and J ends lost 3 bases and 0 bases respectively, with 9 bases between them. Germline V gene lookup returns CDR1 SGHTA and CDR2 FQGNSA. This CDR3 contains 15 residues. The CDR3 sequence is CASSLGGYSNQPQHF. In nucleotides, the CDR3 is TGTGCCAGCAGCTTGGGAGGGTATAGCAATCAGCCCCAGCATTTT.

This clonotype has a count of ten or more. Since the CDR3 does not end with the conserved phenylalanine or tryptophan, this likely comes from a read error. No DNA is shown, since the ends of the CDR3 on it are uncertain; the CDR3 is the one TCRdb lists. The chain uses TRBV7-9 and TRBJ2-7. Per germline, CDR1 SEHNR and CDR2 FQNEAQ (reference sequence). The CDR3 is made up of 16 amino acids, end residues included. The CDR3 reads CASSYTKESRGYTFGS.

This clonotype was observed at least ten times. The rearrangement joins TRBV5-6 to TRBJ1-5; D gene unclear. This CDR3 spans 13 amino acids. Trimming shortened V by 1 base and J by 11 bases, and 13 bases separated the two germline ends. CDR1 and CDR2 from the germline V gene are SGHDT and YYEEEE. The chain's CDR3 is CASSLLGSGSQHF. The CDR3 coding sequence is TGTGCCAGCAGCTTGCTGGGCAGCGGGTCCCAGCATTTT.

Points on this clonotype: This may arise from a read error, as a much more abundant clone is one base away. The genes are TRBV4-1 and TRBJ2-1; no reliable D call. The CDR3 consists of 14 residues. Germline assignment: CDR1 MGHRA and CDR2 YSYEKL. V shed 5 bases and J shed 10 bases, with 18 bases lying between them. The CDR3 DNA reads TGCGCCAGCAGCGTGACGTATCCTGGCTACGAGCAGTTCTTC. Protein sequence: CASSVTYPGYEQFF.

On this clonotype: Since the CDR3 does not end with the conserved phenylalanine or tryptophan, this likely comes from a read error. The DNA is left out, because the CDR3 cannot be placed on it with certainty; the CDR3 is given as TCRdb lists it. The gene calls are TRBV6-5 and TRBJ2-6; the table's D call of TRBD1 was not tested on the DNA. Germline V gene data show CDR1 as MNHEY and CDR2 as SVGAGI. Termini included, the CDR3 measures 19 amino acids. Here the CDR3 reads CASSVRMTGGEGNIQYFGA.

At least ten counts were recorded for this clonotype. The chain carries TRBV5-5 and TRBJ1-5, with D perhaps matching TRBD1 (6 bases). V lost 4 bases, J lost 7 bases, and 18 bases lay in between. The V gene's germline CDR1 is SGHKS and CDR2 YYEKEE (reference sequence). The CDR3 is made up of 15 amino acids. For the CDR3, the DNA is TGTGCCAGCAGCCCCCACACAGGGATCGAGCAGCCCCAGCATTTT. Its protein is CASSPHTGIEQPQHF. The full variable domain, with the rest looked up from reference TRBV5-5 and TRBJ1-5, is DAGVTQSPTHLIKTRGQQVTLRCSPISGHKSVSWYQQVLGQGPQFIFQYYEKEERGRGNFPDRFSARQFPNYSSELNVNALLLGDSALYLCASSPHTGIEQPQHFGDGTRLSIL.

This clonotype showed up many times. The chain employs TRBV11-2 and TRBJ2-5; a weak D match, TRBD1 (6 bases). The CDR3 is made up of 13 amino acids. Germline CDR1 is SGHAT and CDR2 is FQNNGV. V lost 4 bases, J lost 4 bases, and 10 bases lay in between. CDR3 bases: TGTGCCAGCAGCTCACAGGGTCCAGAGACCCAGTACTTC. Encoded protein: CASSSQGPETQYF.

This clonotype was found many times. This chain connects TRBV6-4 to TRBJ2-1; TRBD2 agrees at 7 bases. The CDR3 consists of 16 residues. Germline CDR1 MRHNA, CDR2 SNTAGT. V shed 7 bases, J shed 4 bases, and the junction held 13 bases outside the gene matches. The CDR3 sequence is CASKGETSERYNEQFF. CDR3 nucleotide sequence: TGTGCCAGCAAGGGCGAAACTAGCGAACGATACAATGAGCAGTTCTTC.

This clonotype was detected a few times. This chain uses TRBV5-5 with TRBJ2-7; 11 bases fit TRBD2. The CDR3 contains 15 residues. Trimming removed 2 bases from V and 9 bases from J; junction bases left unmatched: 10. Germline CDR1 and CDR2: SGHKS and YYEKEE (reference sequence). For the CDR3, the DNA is TGTGCCAGCAGCTTTGTACTAGCGGGGGCTTGGGGGCAGTACTTC. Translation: CASSFVLAGAWGQYF.

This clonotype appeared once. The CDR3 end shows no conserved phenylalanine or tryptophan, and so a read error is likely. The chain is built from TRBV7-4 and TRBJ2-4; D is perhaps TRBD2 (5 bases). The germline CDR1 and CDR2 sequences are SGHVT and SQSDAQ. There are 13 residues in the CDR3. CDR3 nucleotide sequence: TGTACCAGCAGCTTACGAGGGTTGGATGAGCAGTACTTG. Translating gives CTSSLRGLDEQYL.

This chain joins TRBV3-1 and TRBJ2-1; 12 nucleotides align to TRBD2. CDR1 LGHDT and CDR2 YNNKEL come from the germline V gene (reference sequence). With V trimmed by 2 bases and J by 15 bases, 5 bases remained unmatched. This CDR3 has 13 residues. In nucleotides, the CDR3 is TGTGCCAGCAGCCAAACCCTAGCGGGGGGGTTGTTCTTC. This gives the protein CASSQTLAGGLFF.

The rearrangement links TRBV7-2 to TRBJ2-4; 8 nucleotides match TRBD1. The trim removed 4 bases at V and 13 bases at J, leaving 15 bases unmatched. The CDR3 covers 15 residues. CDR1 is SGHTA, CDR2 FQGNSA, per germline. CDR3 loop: CASSSGGSSYNEQYF. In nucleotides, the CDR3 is TGTGCCAGCAGCTCAGGGGGCAGCTCCTACAATGAGCAGTACTTC. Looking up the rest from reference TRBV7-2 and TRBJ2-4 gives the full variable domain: GAGVSQSPSNKVTEKGKDVELRCDPISGHTALYWYRQSLGQGLEFLIYFQGNSAPDKSGLPSDRFSAERTGGSVSTLTIQRTQQEDSAVYLCASSSGGSSYNEQYFGAGTRLSVL.

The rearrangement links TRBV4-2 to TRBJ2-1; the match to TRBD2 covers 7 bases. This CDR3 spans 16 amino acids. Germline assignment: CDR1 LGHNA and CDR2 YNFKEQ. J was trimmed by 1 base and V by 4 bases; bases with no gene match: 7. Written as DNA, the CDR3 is TGTGCCAGCAGCCCCTGGGGGGGGGATTCCTACAATGAGCAGTTCTTC. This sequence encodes CASSPWGGDSYNEQFF.

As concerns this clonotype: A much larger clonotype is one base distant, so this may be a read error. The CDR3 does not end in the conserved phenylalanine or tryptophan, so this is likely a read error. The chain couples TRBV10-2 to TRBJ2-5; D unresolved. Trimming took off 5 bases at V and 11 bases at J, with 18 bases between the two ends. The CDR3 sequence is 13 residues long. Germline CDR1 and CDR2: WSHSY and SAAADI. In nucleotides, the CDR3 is TGCGCCAGCAGTCGGTCCCGGGTCAATGAGCAGTACTTA. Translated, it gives CASSRSRVNEQYL.

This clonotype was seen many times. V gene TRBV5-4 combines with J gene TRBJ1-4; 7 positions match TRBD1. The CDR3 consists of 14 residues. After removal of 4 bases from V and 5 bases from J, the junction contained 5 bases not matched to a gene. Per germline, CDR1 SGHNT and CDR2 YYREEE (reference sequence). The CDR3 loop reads CASSQGTVNEKLFF. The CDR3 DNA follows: TGTGCCAGCAGCCAGGGGACAGTGAATGAAAAACTGTTTTTT.

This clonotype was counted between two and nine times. The CDR3 spells CASSLGTGISMITEAFF. The CDR3 DNA reads TGTGCCAGCTCACTCGGGACAGGGATCTCGATGATCACTGAAGCTTTCTTT. The gene calls are TRBV18 and TRBJ1-1; TRBD1 matches at 9 bases. With 4 bases clipped from V and 4 bases from J, the junction kept 13 bases outside the gene matches. Germline loops: CDR1 KGHSH, CDR2 LQKENI. CDR3 length equals 17 residues.

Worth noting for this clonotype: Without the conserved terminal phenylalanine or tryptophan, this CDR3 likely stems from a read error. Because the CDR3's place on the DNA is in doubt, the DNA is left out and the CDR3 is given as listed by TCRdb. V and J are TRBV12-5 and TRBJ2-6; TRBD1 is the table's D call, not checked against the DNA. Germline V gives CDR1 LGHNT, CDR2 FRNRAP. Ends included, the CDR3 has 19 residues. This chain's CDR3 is CASGRGNLAGLSYEQYFGA.

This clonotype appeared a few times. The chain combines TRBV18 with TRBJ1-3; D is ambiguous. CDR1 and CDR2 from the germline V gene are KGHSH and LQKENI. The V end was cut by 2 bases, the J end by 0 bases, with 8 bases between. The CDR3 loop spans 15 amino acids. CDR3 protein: CASSPNPLSGNTIYF. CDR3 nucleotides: TGTGCCAGCTCACCAAACCCCCTCTCTGGAAACACCATATATTTT.